Listed here are 4 T cell receptor beta chains from one sample, sequenced in a study. MiXCR, run by TCRdb on the RT-PCR reads, gives a single entry per CDR3 protein. The data hold around 700,000 distinct CDR3 sequences, with 14% observed a single time. The specimen was memory CD4+ T cells from blood. The receptors stem from a female donor in good health, serving as a healthy control.

This clonotype showed up just a few times. The gene calls are TRBV7-9 and TRBJ2-1; D gene ambiguous. Germline lookup yields CDR1 SEHNR and CDR2 FQNEAQ (reference sequence). V lost 0 bases and J 8 bases, leaving 11 bases between the germline ends. The CDR3 length is 14 residues. The CDR3 loop reads CASSLAWKGDEQFF. CDR3 nucleotides: TGTGCCAGCAGCTTAGCGTGGAAGGGCGATGAGCAGTTCTTC.

This clonotype was counted between two and nine times. The chain links TRBV6-1 to TRBJ2-2, with D possibly matching TRBD2 (5 bases). This CDR3 comprises 12 residues. CDR1 and CDR2 (germline): MNHNS, SASEGT. V lost 7 bases and J 6 bases, leaving 9 bases between the germline ends. The CDR3 here is CASKRESGELFF. CDR3 in DNA: TGTGCCAGCAAGAGGGAATCCGGGGAGCTGTTTTTT.

CDR3 sequence (DNA): TGTGCCAGCAGTGCGGGACAGGGGTATGTTAGTGAGCAGTTCTTC. It translates to CASSAGQGYVSEQFF. The chain carries TRBV2 and TRBJ2-1; 10 bases map to TRBD1. Germline CDR1 SNHLY, CDR2 FYNNEI. V gave up 4 bases and J gave up 9 bases; unmatched junction bases: 9. CDR3 length: 15 residues.

This clonotype occurred a few times. This sequence joins TRBV15 and TRBJ1-5; a weak D match, TRBD1 (6 bases). The germline gives CDR1 LNHNV, CDR2 YYDKDF (reference sequence). The length of the CDR3 is 15 residues. Trimming pared 3 bases from V and 7 bases from J, leaving 16 bases between. CDR3 in DNA: TGTGCCACCAGCAGGGGAACAGGGACTGGCCAGCCCCAGCATTTT. Encoded protein: CATSRGTGTGQPQHF.